The 17 T cell receptor beta chains given below trace back to one sample, sequenced in a study of neurological immune-mediated disorders. TCRdb ran MiXCR on the 5' RACE reads and lists one entry per CDR3 protein. The table includes 30,000 to 40,000 distinct CDR3 sequences, roughly 3.8% detected once. The material sequenced was PBMCs. The receptors derive from a young man with multiple sclerosis.

This clonotype has a handful of counts. Lacking the conserved final phenylalanine or tryptophan, this CDR3 likely reflects a read error. The chain is built from TRBV7-2 and TRBJ1-1; possibly TRBD1 for D (5 bases). This CDR3 has 12 amino acids. V dropped 6 bases and J dropped 4 bases, with 9 bases sitting between them. Germline V gives CDR1 SGHTA, CDR2 FQGNSA. The CDR3 sequence: CASSQGTTEAFN. The CDR3 DNA follows: TGTGCCAGCAGTCAAGGGACCACTGAAGCTTTCAAT.

This clonotype showed up many times. V usage is TRBV5-4 and J usage is TRBJ2-2; D might be TRBD1 (5 bases). The germline V gene encodes CDR1 SGHNT and CDR2 YYREEE (reference sequence). This CDR3 comprises 15 residues. The V and J ends lost 4 bases and 4 bases respectively, with 14 bases between them. CDR3 region: CASSRTQGTTGELFF. The DNA for the CDR3 is TGTGCCAGCAGCCGAACGCAGGGAACCACCGGGGAGCTGTTTTTT.

This clonotype showed up many times. This chain links TRBV6-5 with TRBJ2-5; 7 bases align to TRBD1. J was trimmed by 2 bases and V by 5 bases; bases with no gene match: 5. Germline CDR1 reads MNHEY; CDR2 reads SVGAGI. The CDR3 length is 14 residues. The DNA of the CDR3 is TGTGCCAGCAGTACAGGGGCGCGGCAAGAGACCCAGTACTTC. The encoded protein is CASSTGARQETQYF.

A note on this clonotype: A much larger clone sits a single nucleotide away, making a read error possible. The chain is built from TRBV6-1 and TRBJ2-1; possible D gene TRBD1, 6 bases. CDR3 length equals 11 residues. In germline, CDR1 is MNHNS, CDR2 SASEGT. The CDR3 nucleotides read TGTGCCAACAGTAAGGACAGAGCCCCGTTCTTC. Translating gives CANSKDRAPFF.

This clonotype has a count of ten or more. This chain's CDR3 is CATRSGDPTDTQYF. The CDR3 region has the DNA TGTGCCACCCGATCAGGGGACCCCACAGATACGCAGTATTTT. This chain joins TRBV24-1 and TRBJ2-3; weak D call: TRBD1 (6 bases). The CDR3 is 14 residues long. Trimming pared 9 bases from V and 2 bases from J, leaving 14 bases between. Germline CDR1 KGHDR, CDR2 SFDVKD.

This clonotype was counted many times. V is TRBV27 and J is TRBJ1-1; 7 nucleotides line up with TRBD1. V gave up 5 bases and J gave up 1 base; unmatched junction bases: 4. The CDR3 loop spans 14 amino acids. The germline V gene has CDR1 MNHEY and CDR2 SMNVEV (reference sequence). CDR3 region: CASSQNRGNTEAFF. In DNA form, the CDR3 reads TGTGCCAGCAGTCAAAACAGGGGGAACACTGAAGCTTTCTTT.

This clonotype was picked up many times. The chain carries TRBV6-5 and TRBJ2-3; 9 nucleotides match TRBD1. CDR3 length equals 15 residues. In germline, CDR1 is MNHEY, CDR2 SVGAGI. J was trimmed by 3 bases and V by 10 bases; bases with no gene match: 11. The chain's CDR3 is CATKPGTGLTDTQYF. CDR3 in DNA: TGTGCCACAAAACCGGGGACAGGGCTAACAGATACGCAGTATTTT.

This clonotype was picked up many times. The rearrangement uses TRBV9 and TRBJ1-1, with 7 positions matching TRBD1. V shed 0 bases and J 4 bases; nucleotides not matched to a gene: 3. Germline V gene data show CDR1 as SGDLS and CDR2 as YYNGEE. The CDR3 extends over 14 amino acids. Here the CDR3 reads CASSVEPGGTEAFF. CDR3 bases: TGTGCCAGCAGCGTAGAACCAGGGGGCACTGAAGCTTTCTTT.

This clonotype was seen ten or more times. The chain joins TRBV9 to TRBJ2-3; TRBD2 aligns across 12 bases. CDR1 SGDLS and CDR2 YYNGEE come from the germline V gene. The CDR3 runs to 16 residues. V gave up 0 bases and J gave up 4 bases; unmatched junction bases: 3. The CDR3 bases are TGTGCCAGCAGCGTAGCTAGCGGGGGGGCGGCAGATACGCAGTATTTT. The encoded protein is CASSVASGGAADTQYF.

This clonotype was detected ten times or more. This rearrangement joins TRBV7-2 to TRBJ2-7, with TRBD1 matching 7 bases. Looked up from germline, CDR1 is SGHTA and CDR2 is FQGNSA. V was pared by 2 bases and J by 4 bases, with 8 bases of the junction left unmatched. The CDR3 runs to 15 residues. In nucleotides, the CDR3 is TGTGCCAGCAGCTTACGTGGGGACAGTGGGTACGAGCAGTACTTC. It codes for CASSLRGDSGYEQYF.

Relative to its sample, this clonotype is medium-sized. The chain carries TRBV12-3 or TRBV12-4 and TRBJ1-5; 9 positions agree with TRBD1. Unmatched junction bases numbered 8, after V lost 8 bases and J lost 6 bases. This CDR3 spans 14 amino acids. The CDR3 nucleotides are TGTGCCAGCGGTTGGGGACAGGGCGGTCAGCCCCAGCATTTT. Protein: CASGWGQGGQPQHF.

The table lists this clonotype with many counts. This rearrangement joins TRBV6-4 to TRBJ2-1; 8 bases are a match to TRBD2. V shed 2 bases, J shed 5 bases, and the junction held 5 bases outside the gene matches. The CDR3 runs to 15 residues. CDR1 MRHNA and CDR2 SNTAGT come from the germline V gene. In DNA, the CDR3 is TGTGCCAGCAGTGACCTTAGCGGGGCAAACAATGAGCAGTTCTTC. Translated, it gives CASSDLSGANNEQFF.

This clonotype appeared many times. The V call is TRBV6-5, the J call TRBJ1-6; D is undetermined. The CDR3 is made up of 12 amino acids. V lost 2 bases and J lost 6, with 2 bases in between. From germline, CDR1 is MNHEY and CDR2 SVGAGI. DNA of the CDR3: TGTGCCAGCAGTTACCCTAATTCACCCCTCCACTTT. This encodes CASSYPNSPLHF.

This rearrangement joins TRBV19 to TRBJ2-3, with 7 positions matching TRBD1. Germline V gene data show CDR1 as LNHDA and CDR2 as SQIVND (reference sequence). The ends lost 7 bases at V and 1 base at J; junction bases unmatched: 2. This CDR3 spans 13 amino acids. This CDR3 reads CASKTGRTDTQYF. The CDR3 DNA follows: TGTGCCAGTAAGACAGGGCGCACAGATACGCAGTATTTT. The entire variable domain, with the rest obtained from reference TRBV19 and TRBJ2-3, is as follows: DGGITQSPKYLFRKEGQNVTLSCEQNLNHDAMYWYRQDPGQGLRLIYYSQIVNDFQKGDIAEGYSVSREKKESFPLTVTSAQKNPTAFYLCASKTGRTDTQYFGPGTRLTVL.

The gene calls are TRBV15 and TRBJ2-7; TRBD2 is a possible D gene (6 bases). The length of the CDR3 is 14 residues. CDR1 is LNHNV, CDR2 YYDKDF, per germline (reference sequence). V lost 4 bases, J lost 2 bases, and 12 bases lay in between. CDR3 nucleotides: TGTGCCACCAGCACCCCACGGAGGGCCTACGAGCAGTACTTC. It codes for CATSTPRRAYEQYF.

This clonotype was counted many times. This chain links TRBV5-1 with TRBJ2-7; D not resolved. The germline V and J ends were trimmed by 0 bases and 0 bases, with 7 bases remaining between them. There are 14 residues in the CDR3. CDR1 is SGHRS and CDR2 is YFSETQ in the germline V gene. Here the CDR3 DNA reads TGCGCCAGCAGCTTGGACTGGAACTCCTACGAGCAGTACTTC. Translated, it gives CASSLDWNSYEQYF.

This clonotype was found many times. V and J are TRBV6-5 and TRBJ1-1; D is ambiguous. Looked up from germline, CDR1 is MNHEY and CDR2 is SVGAGI. V was clipped by 3 bases and J by 5 bases, with 13 bases between them. The CDR3 contains 14 residues. DNA for the CDR3: TGTGCCAGCAGTTATGGGCAGGTTAAGACTGAAGCTTTCTTT. Protein product: CASSYGQVKTEAFF.